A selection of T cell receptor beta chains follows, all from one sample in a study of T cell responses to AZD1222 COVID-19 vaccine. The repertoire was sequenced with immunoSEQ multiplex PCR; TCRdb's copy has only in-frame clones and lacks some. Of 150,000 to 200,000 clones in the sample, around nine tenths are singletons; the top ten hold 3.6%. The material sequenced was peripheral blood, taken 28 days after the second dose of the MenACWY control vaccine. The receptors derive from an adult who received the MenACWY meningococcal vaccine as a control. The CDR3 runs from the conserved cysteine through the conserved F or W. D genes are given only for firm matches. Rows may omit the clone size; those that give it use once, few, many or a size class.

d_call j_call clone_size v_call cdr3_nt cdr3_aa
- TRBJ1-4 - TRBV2 TGTGCCAGCAGTGGGGGGCCGACTAATGAAAAACTGTTTTTT CASSGGPTNEKLFF
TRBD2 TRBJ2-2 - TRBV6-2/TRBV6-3 TGTGCCAGCAGTTTTAGCGGGAGAGTCGGGGAGCTGTTTTTT CASSFSGRVGELFF
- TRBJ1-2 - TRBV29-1 TGCAGCGTTGTGGTAGGGTCGCATGGCTACACCTTC CSVVVGSHGYTF
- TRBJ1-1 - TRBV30 TGTGCCTGGAGTGAATCGAGGAACACTGAAGCTTTCTTT CAWSESRNTEAFF
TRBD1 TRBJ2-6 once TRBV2 TGTGCCAGCAGTGAGTACAGGGGAACCGGGGCCAACGTCCTGACTTTC CASSEYRGTGANVLTF
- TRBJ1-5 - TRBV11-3 TGTGCCAGCAGCCCGGATAGCAATCAGCCCCAGCATTTT CASSPDSNQPQHF
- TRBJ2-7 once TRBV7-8 TGTGCCAGCAGCTTCTCCCCGGGTCTTACCTACGAGCAGTACTTC CASSFSPGLTYEQYF
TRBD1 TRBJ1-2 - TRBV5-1 TGCGCCAGCAGCTGGGACAGGGGGAACTATGGCTACACCTTC CASSWDRGNYGYTF
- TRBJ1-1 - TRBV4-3 TGCGCCAGCAGCCAAGATGGGGGTAACACTGAAGCTTTCTTT CASSQDGGNTEAFF
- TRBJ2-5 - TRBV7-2 TGTGCCAGCAGCTTAGCCCCAGAGACCCAGTACTTC CASSLAPETQYF
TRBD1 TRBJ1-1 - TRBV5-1 TGCGCCAGCAGCTTGGAATACCCAGGGGGCACTGAAGCTTTCTTT CASSLEYPGGTEAFF
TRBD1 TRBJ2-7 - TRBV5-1 TGCGCCAGCAGCCTAACTACAGGGGGATACTACGAGCAGTACTTC CASSLTTGGYYEQYF
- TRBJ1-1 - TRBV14 TGTGCCAGCAGCCAAGAGATCGCGGTGGGGACACAGAACACTGAAGCTTTCTTT CASSQEIAVGTQNTEAFF
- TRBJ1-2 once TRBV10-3 TGTGCCATCAGTGAGGACGGCGGGAACTATGGCTACACCTTC CAISEDGGNYGYTF
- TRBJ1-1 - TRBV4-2 TGTGCCAGCAGCCAAGCTGGGAGAGGGCGGGTTGGCACTGAAGCTTTCTTT CASSQAGRGRVGTEAFF
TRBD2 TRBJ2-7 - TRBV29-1 TGCAGCGTTGGGCCTAGCGGATCCTACGAGCAGTACTTC CSVGPSGSYEQYF
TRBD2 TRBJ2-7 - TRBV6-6 TGTGCCAGCAGCCCCCGAAATAGAGGGACTAGCGGGAGATGGGCATCCCACGAGCAGTACTTC CASSPRNRGTSGRWASHEQYF
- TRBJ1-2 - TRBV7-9 TGTGCCAGCAGGGCGAACAGGGACGCGACCTTC CASRANRDATF
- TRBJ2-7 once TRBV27 TGTGCCAGCAGTTCGACCGGGGGCCTTCGATGGCAGTACTTC CASSSTGGLRWQYF
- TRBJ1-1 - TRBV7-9 TGTGCCAGCAGCTTATTAGGTGCGGGTAACACTGAAGCTTTCTTT CASSLLGAGNTEAFF
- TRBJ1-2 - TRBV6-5 TGTGCCAGCTTTCAAATGGGCGATGGCTACACCTTC CASFQMGDGYTF
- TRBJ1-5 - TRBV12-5 TGTGCTAGTGGTCCGAAGGGGGAAAGCAATCAGCCCCAGCATTTT CASGPKGESNQPQHF
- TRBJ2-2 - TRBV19 TGTGCCAGTAGTAGAGCAGCCAGCGGGAACACCGGGGAGCTGTTTTTT CASSRAASGNTGELFF
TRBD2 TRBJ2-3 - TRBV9 TGTGCCAGCAGCGTAGCTAGCGGGAGAGTAGATACGCAGTATTTT CASSVASGRVDTQYF
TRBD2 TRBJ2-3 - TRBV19 TGTGCCAGTTTGACTAGCGGAGATACGCAGTATTTT CASLTSGDTQYF
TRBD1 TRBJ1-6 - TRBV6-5 TGTGCCAGCAGTTACAGGCGGGCAGGGGGTTCACCCCTCCACTTT CASSYRRAGGSPLHF
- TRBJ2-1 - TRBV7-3 TGTGCCAGCAGTGGCAGGGGTGGTGAGCAGTTCTTC CASSGRGGEQFF
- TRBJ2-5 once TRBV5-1 TGCGCCAGCAGCTTGGGACAAGAGACCCAGTACTTC CASSLGQETQYF
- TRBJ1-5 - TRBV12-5 TGTGCTAGTGGAATAGGACAGAGCAACAATCAGCCCCAGCATTTT CASGIGQSNNQPQHF
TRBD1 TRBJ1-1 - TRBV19 TGTGCCAGTAGGGAACAGGGGGCGTCCACTGAAGCTTTCTTT CASREQGASTEAFF
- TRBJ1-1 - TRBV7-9 TGTGCCAGCAGCTTAAGGGACTTAATGAACACTGAAGCTTTCTTT CASSLRDLMNTEAFF
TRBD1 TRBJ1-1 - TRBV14 TGTGCCAGCAGCCCCGTTAACAGGGGGCCTCTGAACACTGAAGCTTTCTTT CASSPVNRGPLNTEAFF
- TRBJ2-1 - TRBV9 TGTGCCAGCAGCACAACCGGAGGGGGCGGCAATGAGCAGTTCTTC CASSTTGGGGNEQFF
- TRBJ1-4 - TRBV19 TGTGCCAGTAGTAGGGTACAGAGGAATAATGAAAAACTGTTTTTT CASSRVQRNNEKLFF
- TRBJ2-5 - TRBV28 TGTGCCAGCGAACAGGGTCGGGAAGAGACCCAGTACTTC CASEQGREETQYF